This entry features one TCR beta chain sequence. Looked up from germline, CDR1 is SGHDT and CDR2 is YYEEEE. V dropped 4 bases and J dropped 6 bases, with 19 bases sitting between them. This CDR3 comprises 16 residues. This entry is derived from a study of sequential checkpoint blockade in melanoma. The overall study: After both sequences, patients received maintenance nivolumab.

The treatment was: randomized to nivolumab then ipilimumab (arm A) or the reverse (arm B). DNA-damaging chemotherapy had not been given to any patient beforehand. Using immunoSEQ multiplex PCR, the repertoire was profiled, and TCRdb retains in-frame clones only, with some absent. The table includes tens of thousands of clones, roughly 75% detected once. The sequencing here drew on CD8+ T cells sorted from blood (inferred from file names), taken from a patient given nivolumab and ipilimumab in sequence. This receptor was obtained from a human donor with melanoma. This sequence joins TRBV5-6 and TRBJ1-4, with D possibly TRBD1 on 6 matching bases. CDR3 DNA sequence: TGTGCCAGCAGCCAGGTTCCGGGACAATCGGATGAAAAACTGTTTTTT. This gives the protein CASSQVPGQSDEKLFF.